This T cell receptor (beta chain) was recorded in a study of T cells in Graves' hyperthyroidism and ophthalmopathy. RNA transcripts yielded amplified TCR beta CDR3 regions. TCR CDR3 regions were first amplified by RT-PCR with HTBI primers. TCRdb re-called the multiplex PCR reads with MiXCR, one entry per CDR3 protein. The data contain some 600,000 distinct CDR3 sequences, around 14% of them singletons. Germline V gene data show CDR1 as MNHEY and CDR2 as SMNVEV (reference sequence). Trimming cost V 4 bases and J 8 bases; bases outside gene matches: 3. The length of the CDR3 is 15 residues. It was uncontrolled infection, other autoimmune disease, pregnancy or lactation that excluded patients. At least ten counts were recorded for this clonotype.

The gene calls are TRBV27 and TRBJ1-6; 12 bases fit TRBD1. The TCR originated in a woman aged 25 to 39 with Graves' hyperthyroidism that later progressed to Graves' ophthalmopathy. Sequenced: blood. The CDR3 coding sequence is TGTGCCAGCAGTTCGGGACAGGGGGCATATTCACCCCTCCACTTT. It is translated as CASSSGQGAYSPLHF.